This T cell receptor (beta chain) was found in a study of cytomegalovirus exposure and HLA in healthy donors. Study-wide findings and caveats: Excluded were some V segments that proved indistinguishable, including TRBV6-2 and TRBV6-3. Common viral pathogens seemed to be connected with several of the most significant clusters, according to a later analysis.

This clone was found once. Antigen specificity is unknown. The germline CDR1 and CDR2 sequences are SQVTM and ANQGSEA. J lost 5 bases, V lost 6 bases, and 16 bases had no gene match. This CDR3 spans 16 amino acids. Primers: 60 Vbeta forward and 13 Jbeta reverse. Sequencing was performed with immunoSEQ multiplex PCR; in TCRdb, only in-frame clones are kept and a portion is missing. The data hold about 130,000 clones, with approximately 80% observed a single time. Sequencing was performed on PBMCs. The rearrangement joins TRBV29-1 to TRBJ2-5; TRBD2 agrees at 9 bases. This receptor was identified in a man aged 35 to 55 in good health and CMV-seronegative. The CDR3 reads CSVIPTSGREGETQYF. CDR3 DNA sequence: TGCAGCGTGATCCCGACTAGCGGCAGAGAAGGGGAGACCCAGTACTTC.